This T cell receptor (beta chain) was recovered during a study of blood T cell repertoires in COVID-19. The method was immunoSEQ multiplex PCR; TCRdb's version includes in-frame clones alone and lacks a portion of them. The profile shows some 160,000 clones, more than 80% of them singletons. The receptor was derived from a man aged 55 to 70 with acute or convalescent COVID-19. The sample comprised peripheral blood.

The CDR3 region is CASSWGTGMNTEAFF. Here the CDR3 DNA reads TGTGCCAGCAGCTGGGGGACAGGTATGAACACTGAAGCTTTCTTT. The chain recombines TRBV11-2 with TRBJ1-1; TRBD1 matches at 8 bases. Germline assignment: CDR1 SGHAT and CDR2 FQNNGV. The V segment lost 4 bases and the J segment 0 bases; nucleotides outside the gene matches: 4. This CDR3 has 15 residues.